A selection of T cell receptor beta chains follows, all from one sample in a study of cytomegalovirus exposure and HLA in healthy donors. Clones were sequenced by immunoSEQ multiplex PCR, and TCRdb holds only the in-frame ones, with some missing. The top ten hold about 12% of the sample, which has 50,000 or so clones, roughly 53% seen once. What was sequenced was PBMCs. Every receptor here comes from a human donor in good health. Each CDR3 is given with its conserved first and last residue. The order of the fields is J gene, V gene, D gene, clone size, CDR3 length, CDR3 protein, CDR3 DNA. A D gene is named only where the DNA matches it firmly. Size values are once, few and many counts, or a class for expanded clones, and some rows have none.

j_gene: TRBJ1-1
v_gene: TRBV20-1
d_gene: .
abundance: .
len: 11
CDR3aa: CSAPRAFEAFF
CDR3nt: TGCAGTGCTCCGCGGGCGTTTGAAGCTTTCTTT

j_gene: TRBJ2-3
v_gene: TRBV7-2
d_gene: TRBD1
abundance: few
len: 15
CDR3aa: CASSLTGQRTDTQYF
CDR3nt: TGTGCCAGCAGCTTAACGGGACAGCGCACAGATACGCAGTATTTT

j_gene: TRBJ1-2
v_gene: TRBV9
d_gene: TRBD1
abundance: .
len: 14
CDR3aa: CASSVSGTENGYTF
CDR3nt: TGTGCCAGCAGCGTATCCGGGACAGAGAATGGCTACACCTTC

j_gene: TRBJ1-4
v_gene: TRBV25-1
d_gene: .
abundance: .
len: 11
CDR3aa: CASSLNEKLFF
CDR3nt: TGTGCCAGCAGTTTAAATGAAAAACTGTTTTTT

j_gene: TRBJ1-2
v_gene: TRBV7-2
d_gene: TRBD1
abundance: .
len: 15
CDR3aa: CASSFGLGQSYGYTF
CDR3nt: TGTGCCAGCAGCTTCGGACTGGGACAGAGCTATGGCTACACCTTC

j_gene: TRBJ2-5
v_gene: TRBV7-2
d_gene: TRBD2
abundance: .
len: 15
CDR3aa: CASTGTSGYQETQYF
CDR3nt: TGTGCCAGCACAGGGACTAGCGGTTACCAAGAGACCCAGTACTTC

j_gene: TRBJ2-2
v_gene: TRBV19
d_gene: TRBD2
abundance: few
len: 15
CDR3aa: CASSAGVGLGRELFF
CDR3nt: TGTGCCAGTAGCGCGGGGGTGGGACTCGGCCGGGAGCTGTTTTTT

j_gene: TRBJ2-5
v_gene: TRBV2
d_gene: TRBD2
abundance: .
len: 17
CDR3aa: CASSVPAGSGGQETQYF
CDR3nt: TGTGCCAGCAGCGTCCCGGCGGGTAGCGGGGGGCAAGAGACCCAGTACTTC

j_gene: TRBJ1-6
v_gene: TRBV6-5
d_gene: .
abundance: .
len: 15
CDR3aa: CASGTTGTPNSPLHF
CDR3nt: TGTGCCAGCGGAACCACCGGGACACCCAATTCACCCCTCCACTTT

j_gene: TRBJ2-7
v_gene: TRBV5-1
d_gene: .
abundance: .
len: 14
CDR3aa: CASSLQGPPYEQYF
CDR3nt: TGCGCCAGCAGCTTGCAGGGGCCCCCCTACGAGCAGTACTTC

j_gene: TRBJ2-7
v_gene: TRBV27
d_gene: TRBD2
abundance: .
len: 14
CDR3aa: CASSLVAGSYEQYF
CDR3nt: TGTGCCAGCAGTTTAGTAGCGGGGTCGTACGAGCAGTACTTC

j_gene: TRBJ2-1
v_gene: TRBV6-5
d_gene: TRBD2
abundance: .
len: 15
CDR3aa: CASSHTGGGYNEQFF
CDR3nt: TGTGCCAGCAGTCATACGGGGGGGGGATACAATGAGCAGTTCTTC

j_gene: TRBJ1-1
v_gene: TRBV28
d_gene: TRBD1
abundance: .
len: 13
CDR3aa: CASSWDREEEAFF
CDR3nt: TGTGCCAGCAGTTGGGACAGGGAGGAAGAAGCTTTCTTT

j_gene: TRBJ2-3
v_gene: TRBV5-1
d_gene: TRBD2
abundance: once
len: 16
CDR3aa: CASSLEAGDPTDTQYF
CDR3nt: TGCGCCAGCAGCTTAGAAGCGGGGGACCCCACAGATACGCAGTATTTT

j_gene: TRBJ2-1
v_gene: TRBV5-6
d_gene: TRBD2
abundance: .
len: 16
CDR3aa: CASSLLAGGRRNEQFF
CDR3nt: TGTGCCAGCAGCTTATTAGCGGGGGGGAGAAGAAATGAGCAGTTCTTC

j_gene: TRBJ2-2
v_gene: TRBV2
d_gene: TRBD2
abundance: .
len: 14
CDR3aa: CASSDLAGFGELFF
CDR3nt: TGTGCCAGCAGTGACCTAGCGGGGTTCGGGGAGCTGTTTTTT

j_gene: TRBJ2-2
v_gene: TRBV7-9
d_gene: TRBD2
abundance: few
len: 16
CDR3aa: CASSVSGATNTGELFF
CDR3nt: TGTGCCAGCAGCGTTAGCGGGGCCACGAACACCGGGGAGCTGTTTTTT

j_gene: TRBJ2-2
v_gene: TRBV9
d_gene: .
abundance: few
len: 13
CDR3aa: CASSVGGIQELFF
CDR3nt: TGTGCCAGCAGCGTAGGCGGCATCCAGGAGCTGTTTTTT

j_gene: TRBJ2-7
v_gene: TRBV7-2
d_gene: .
abundance: .
len: 15
CDR3aa: CASSLGGTGTYEQYF
CDR3nt: TGTGCCAGCAGCTTAGGGGGTACAGGGACCTACGAGCAGTACTTC

j_gene: TRBJ2-7
v_gene: TRBV7-3
d_gene: TRBD1
abundance: .
len: 16
CDR3aa: CASSPNPGTGTGEQYF
CDR3nt: TGTGCCAGCAGCCCCAATCCCGGGACAGGGACGGGGGAGCAGTACTTC

j_gene: TRBJ1-1
v_gene: TRBV5-1
d_gene: .
abundance: .
len: 14
CDR3aa: CASSLSGENTEAFF
CDR3nt: TGCGCCAGCAGCTTGTCGGGGGAGAACACTGAAGCTTTCTTT

j_gene: TRBJ2-5
v_gene: TRBV7-3
d_gene: TRBD2
abundance: .
len: 15
CDR3aa: CASSRSAGGQETQYF
CDR3nt: TGTGCCAGCAGCCGCTCCGCGGGGGGTCAAGAGACCCAGTACTTC

j_gene: TRBJ1-2
v_gene: TRBV30
d_gene: .
abundance: few
len: 11
CDR3aa: CAWSVRWSPDF
CDR3nt: TGTGCCTGGAGTGTACGGTGGAGTCCCGACTTC

j_gene: TRBJ2-7
v_gene: TRBV15
d_gene: TRBD1
abundance: .
len: 15
CDR3aa: CATSSLRTGPYEQYF
CDR3nt: TGTGCCACCAGCTCTCTTCGGACAGGGCCCTACGAGCAGTACTTC

j_gene: TRBJ1-2
v_gene: TRBV6-5
d_gene: TRBD1
abundance: .
len: 12
CDR3aa: CATVDRVGGYTF
CDR3nt: TGTGCCACCGTTGACAGGGTGGGCGGCTACACCTTC

j_gene: TRBJ1-3
v_gene: TRBV10-3
d_gene: .
abundance: .
len: 12
CDR3aa: CAITGSGNTIYF
CDR3nt: TGTGCCATCACGGGGTCTGGAAACACCATATATTTT

j_gene: TRBJ2-2
v_gene: TRBV5-1
d_gene: .
abundance: .
len: 14
CDR3aa: CASLGTDRTGELFF
CDR3nt: TGCGCCAGCCTCGGCACAGATAGGACCGGGGAGCTGTTTTTT

j_gene: TRBJ2-3
v_gene: TRBV7-9
d_gene: .
abundance: .
len: 14
CDR3aa: CASSLSGLTDTQYF
CDR3nt: TGTGCCAGCAGCTTGAGTGGACTAACAGATACGCAGTATTTT

j_gene: TRBJ1-2
v_gene: TRBV30
d_gene: TRBD1
abundance: .
len: 13
CDR3aa: CAWEGQGMSDYTF
CDR3nt: TGTGCCTGGGAGGGACAGGGGATGTCGGACTACACCTTC

j_gene: TRBJ1-2
v_gene: TRBV4-1
d_gene: TRBD1
abundance: .
len: 15
CDR3aa: CASSHPGQGNLGYTF
CDR3nt: TGCGCCAGCAGCCATCCGGGACAGGGCAATCTCGGCTACACCTTC

j_gene: TRBJ2-6
v_gene: TRBV6-6
d_gene: .
abundance: .
len: 16
CDR3aa: CASSLRRNSGANVLPF
CDR3nt: TGTGCCAGCAGTTTAAGACGGAACTCTGGGGCCAACGTCCTGCCTTTC

j_gene: TRBJ2-4
v_gene: TRBV27
d_gene: TRBD1
abundance: .
len: 15
CDR3aa: CASSSRGTGIDIQYF
CDR3nt: TGTGCCAGCAGCTCCAGAGGGACAGGGATAGACATTCAGTACTTC

j_gene: TRBJ2-7
v_gene: TRBV7-2
d_gene: .
abundance: .
len: 17
CDR3aa: CASSPVGGSGGSYEQYF
CDR3nt: TGTGCCAGCAGCCCCGTAGGGGGCAGCGGGGGATCCTACGAGCAGTACTTC

j_gene: TRBJ2-7
v_gene: TRBV7-9
d_gene: .
abundance: .
len: 15
CDR3aa: CASSFGRAFYYEQYF
CDR3nt: TGTGCCAGCAGCTTTGGGCGGGCTTTTTATTACGAGCAGTACTTC

j_gene: TRBJ2-5
v_gene: TRBV25-1
d_gene: TRBD2
abundance: .
len: 15
CDR3aa: CASSEGLAVGETQYF
CDR3nt: TGTGCCAGCAGTGAAGGACTAGCGGTCGGAGAGACCCAGTACTTC

j_gene: TRBJ2-2
v_gene: TRBV9
d_gene: TRBD1
abundance: .
len: 17
CDR3aa: CASSVTGQGLGTGELFF
CDR3nt: TGTGCCAGCAGCGTTACTGGACAGGGATTGGGGACCGGGGAGCTGTTTTTT

j_gene: TRBJ2-2
v_gene: TRBV7-2
d_gene: TRBD2
abundance: few
len: 16
CDR3aa: CASSQGLARNTGELFF
CDR3nt: TGTGCCAGCAGCCAGGGACTAGCGAGAAACACCGGGGAGCTGTTTTTT

j_gene: TRBJ1-6
v_gene: TRBV19
d_gene: .
abundance: .
len: 18
CDR3aa: CASSEDSISEIWRSPLHF
CDR3nt: TGTGCCAGTAGCGAGGACAGTATTTCTGAGATTTGGAGATCACCCCTCCACTTT

j_gene: TRBJ1-5
v_gene: TRBV19
d_gene: .
abundance: .
len: 15
CDR3aa: CASSMRTLRDQPQHF
CDR3nt: TGTGCCAGTAGTATGAGGACACTTAGGGATCAGCCCCAGCATTTT

j_gene: TRBJ2-7
v_gene: TRBV9
d_gene: TRBD1
abundance: .
len: 15
CDR3aa: CASSLTDRAPYEQYF
CDR3nt: TGTGCCAGCAGCTTAACTGACAGGGCTCCCTACGAGCAGTACTTC

j_gene: TRBJ2-5
v_gene: TRBV10-3
d_gene: TRBD1
abundance: .
len: 14
CDR3aa: CAISRDRVQETQYF
CDR3nt: TGTGCCATTTCCCGGGACAGGGTCCAAGAGACCCAGTACTTC

j_gene: TRBJ2-1
v_gene: TRBV30
d_gene: .
abundance: .
len: 14
CDR3aa: CAWCSHKSHNEQFF
CDR3nt: TGTGCCTGGTGTTCACACAAATCCCACAATGAGCAGTTCTTC

j_gene: TRBJ2-2
v_gene: TRBV2
d_gene: .
abundance: .
len: 14
CDR3aa: CASSARTNTGELFF
CDR3nt: TGTGCCAGCAGTGCCAGGACAAACACCGGGGAGCTGTTTTTT

j_gene: TRBJ1-1
v_gene: TRBV7-9
d_gene: .
abundance: .
len: 13
CDR3aa: CATLKQRNTEAFF
CDR3nt: TGTGCCACCTTAAAACAGAGGAACACTGAAGCTTTCTTT